The 16 T cell receptor beta chains listed next were all sequenced from one sample in a study of blood T cell repertoires in COVID-19. Only in-frame clones appear in the TCRdb table, and some are missing; sequencing was by immunoSEQ multiplex PCR. The sample holds fewer than 250,000 clones, around nine tenths seen once. Sequenced sample: peripheral blood. All receptors derive from a woman aged 60-75 years who had recovered from COVID-19.

The CDR3 bases are TGTGCCAGCTCACCTCGAGGGCCCGCAACGGGTACTGAAGCTTTCTTT. It specifies CASSPRGPATGTEAFF. The chain recombines TRBV18 with TRBJ1-1, with no clear D. Germline V CDR1 and CDR2: KGHSH, LQKENI. V gave up 3 bases and J gave up 5 bases, with 19 bases separating them. This CDR3 has 16 amino acids.

The genes are TRBV3-1 (or the pseudogene TRBV3-2) and TRBJ2-2, with a weak D call TRBD2 (7 bases). Germline lookup yields CDR1 LGHDT and CDR2 YNNKEL (reference sequence). Trimming took off 4 bases at V and 0 bases at J, with 15 bases between the two ends. The CDR3 totals 17 residues. CDR3 region: CASSRVGGRANTGELFF. For the CDR3, the DNA is TGTGCCAGCAGCCGTGTGGGGGGGCGGGCGAACACCGGGGAGCTGTTTTTT.

DNA of the CDR3: TGTGCCAGCAGCTTAGGCCGACCACAGGCCTACGAGCAGTACTTC. Protein: CASSLGRPQAYEQYF. The V gene is TRBV7-8, the J gene TRBJ2-7; tentative D call: TRBD1 (5 bases). V was clipped by 1 base and J by 2 bases, with 12 bases between them. The CDR3 loop spans 15 amino acids. Germline V gene sequence: CDR1 SGHVS, CDR2 FQNEAQ.

CDR3: CASSDPGGSSYNSPLHF. CDR3 DNA sequence: TGTGCCAGCAGTGACCCCGGGGGGAGCTCCTATAATTCACCCCTCCACTTT. This chain connects TRBV2 to TRBJ1-6; perhaps TRBD1 as D (5 bases). There are 17 residues in the CDR3. Germline CDR1 and CDR2: SNHLY and FYNNEI. Trimming shortened V by 3 bases and J by 0 bases, and 12 bases separated the two germline ends.

V is TRBV20-1 and J is TRBJ1-2; possibly TRBD1 for D (6 bases). Germline V gene sequence: CDR1 DFQATT, CDR2 SNEGSKA (reference sequence). Trimming removed 3 bases at V and 3 bases at J, with 20 bases between. CDR3 length equals 16 residues. DNA of the CDR3: TGCAGTGCTAGTTTGTCGCTAACAGGGAGTGACTATGGCTACACCTTC. Translating gives CSASLSLTGSDYGYTF.

CDR3 in amino acids: CASSFVREGEQYF. The CDR3 DNA is TGTGCCAGCAGTTTTGTCCGGGAGGGCGAGCAGTACTTC. The rearrangement links TRBV12-3 or TRBV12-4 to TRBJ2-7; 8 bases agree with TRBD2. This CDR3 comprises 13 residues. After removal of 3 bases from V and 6 bases from J, the junction contained 4 bases not matched to a gene.

This clone was seen only a few times. A junction end diverges from the germline sequence, so it may reflect a read error. This chain uses TRBV18 with TRBJ2-1, with 8 bases fitting TRBD1. CDR3 length equals 16 residues. The germline V gene has CDR1 KGHSH and CDR2 LQKENI. The CDR3 region has the DNA TGTGCCAGCTCACCAGGACAGGGCAAGGGCCTAGGGGGATCGATCTTC. Translation: CASSPGQGKGLGGSIF. The full variable domain, with the rest looked up from reference TRBV18 and TRBJ2-1, is NAGVMQNPRHLVRRRGQEARLRCSPMKGHSHVYWYRQLPEEGLKFMVYLQKENIIDESGMPKERFSAEFPKEGPSILRIQQVVRGDSAAYFCASSPGQGKGLGGSIFGPGTRLTVL.

The V call is TRBV28, the J call TRBJ1-5, with TRBD1 as a possible D gene (5 bases). Germline V gene sequence: CDR1 MDHEN, CDR2 SYDVKM. The CDR3 has 14 residues. Trimming cost V 6 bases and J 0 bases, with 9 bases left between them. The CDR3, as DNA: TGTGCCAGCAGGGGGGGAACTAGCAATCAGCCCCAGCATTTT. It specifies CASRGGTSNQPQHF.

In this sample, this clone turned up many times. The rearrangement joins TRBV4-1 to TRBJ1-5, with D perhaps TRBD1 (5 bases). Germline CDR1 MGHRA, CDR2 YSYEKL. The V and J ends lost 1 base and 9 bases respectively, with 22 bases between them. The CDR3 totals 17 residues. CDR3 DNA: TGCGCCAGCAGCCAAGGGGACTCAGGGAGAGTTGGTTGGCCCCAGCATTTT. It encodes CASSQGDSGRVGWPQHF.

V usage is TRBV7-3 and J usage is TRBJ1-1, with TRBD1 identical over 7 bases. Germline loops: CDR1 SGHTA, CDR2 FQGTGA. The CDR3 spans 14 residues. The V and J ends lost 1 base and 1 base, in that order; junction bases with no gene match: 0. CDR3 in DNA: TGTGCCAGCAGCTTAAGGGACAGGAACACTGAAGCTTTCTTT. Translated, it gives CASSLRDRNTEAFF.

This CDR3 reads CASSLAFSLHEQYF. The CDR3 coding sequence is TGTGCCAGCAGCTTAGCGTTCTCGCTACACGAGCAGTACTTC. This chain uses TRBV7-9 with TRBJ2-7; D is uncertain. This CDR3 has 14 amino acids. V gave up 0 bases and J gave up 5 bases, with 11 bases separating them. Germline V gene lookup returns CDR1 SEHNR and CDR2 FQNEAQ (reference sequence).

The chain combines TRBV6-6 with TRBJ1-4; 10 bases are a match to TRBD1. This CDR3 has 19 residues. CDR1 and CDR2 (germline): MNHNY, SVGAGI (reference sequence). J lost 7 bases, V lost 6 bases, and 20 bases had no gene match. This chain's CDR3 is CASSRKPGQGRYAREKLFF. For the CDR3, the DNA is TGTGCCAGCAGCCGAAAACCGGGACAGGGGAGGTATGCTCGTGAAAAACTGTTTTTT.

The V call is TRBV29-1, the J call TRBJ2-7, with D possibly matching TRBD2 (7 bases). CDR3 length: 12 residues. V lost 5 bases, J lost 4 bases, and 12 bases lay in between. Germline CDR1 and CDR2: SQVTM and ANQGSEA. CDR3 sequence: CSVRGAGYEQYF. The CDR3 coding sequence is TGCAGCGTTCGGGGGGCGGGTTACGAGCAGTACTTC.

The chain carries TRBV3-1 (or the pseudogene TRBV3-2) and TRBJ2-5; the match to TRBD1 covers 7 bases. Germline-derived CDR1 and CDR2 are LGHDT and YNNKEL (reference sequence). Losses at the gene ends were 4 bases for V and 0 bases for J; bases not matched to a gene: 5. The CDR3 runs to 15 residues. The CDR3: CASSRGTAYQETQYF. CDR3 bases: TGTGCCAGCAGCCGGGGGACAGCGTACCAAGAGACCCAGTACTTC.

V and J are TRBV5-1 and TRBJ2-7, with D maybe TRBD2 (6 bases). CDR1 and CDR2 (germline): SGHRS, YFSETQ. V lost 1 base and J 7 bases, leaving 18 bases between the germline ends. The CDR3 runs 15 residues. CDR3 residues: CASSLLRPSAGEQYF. The CDR3 bases are TGCGCCAGCAGCTTGCTGAGACCTAGCGCTGGGGAGCAGTACTTC.

The chain is built from TRBV27 and TRBJ2-5; the match to TRBD2 covers 12 bases. This CDR3 is built from 20 residues. V gave up 5 bases and J gave up 0 bases; unmatched junction bases: 16. CDR1 and CDR2 from the germline V gene are MNHEY and SMNVEV (reference sequence). The CDR3, as DNA: TGTGCCAGCAGTCAACTCCCTTGGACTAGCGGGGAGAACTACCAAGAGACCCAGTACTTC. This gives the protein CASSQLPWTSGENYQETQYF.